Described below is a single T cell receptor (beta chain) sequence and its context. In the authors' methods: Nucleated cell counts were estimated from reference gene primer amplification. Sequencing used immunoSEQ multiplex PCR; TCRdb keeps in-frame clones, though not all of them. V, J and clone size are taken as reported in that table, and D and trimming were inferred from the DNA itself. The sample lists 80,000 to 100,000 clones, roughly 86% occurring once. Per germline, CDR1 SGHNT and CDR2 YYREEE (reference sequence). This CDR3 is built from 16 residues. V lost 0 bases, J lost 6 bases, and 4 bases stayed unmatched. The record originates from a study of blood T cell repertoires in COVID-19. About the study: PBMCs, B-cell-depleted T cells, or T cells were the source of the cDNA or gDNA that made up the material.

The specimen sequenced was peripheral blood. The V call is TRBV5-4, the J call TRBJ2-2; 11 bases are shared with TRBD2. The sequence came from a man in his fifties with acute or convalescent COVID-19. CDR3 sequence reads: CASSLGLAGSSGELFF. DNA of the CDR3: TGTGCCAGCAGCTTGGGACTAGCGGGATCCTCCGGGGAGCTGTTTTTT.